This TCR beta chain was observed in a study of cytomegalovirus exposure and HLA in healthy donors. General study results and limits: Beyond CMV serostatus, there was no information to go on about immune exposure. Per a prior analysis, the majority of TCR beta V segments were productive roughly 90% or roughly 30% of the time.

The sample holds a few counts of this clone. The antigen is undetermined. The PCR made use of 60 Vbeta and 13 Jbeta primers. Clones were sequenced by immunoSEQ multiplex PCR, and TCRdb holds only the in-frame ones, with some missing. The sample lists 77,000 or so clones; 70% to 85% were seen once. Sequencing used PBMCs. The sequence was collected from a woman aged 40-49 years in good health and CMV-seronegative.

The DNA for the CDR3 is TGTGCCAGCAGCTTAGCGTCTAGCGCAGATACGCAGTATTTT. Translated, it gives CASSLASSADTQYF. The chain carries TRBV7-9 and TRBJ2-3; D is possibly TRBD2 (6 bases). The germline V gene encodes CDR1 SEHNR and CDR2 FQNEAQ (reference sequence). Trimming cost V 0 bases and J 4 bases, with 8 bases left between them. The CDR3 runs 14 residues.